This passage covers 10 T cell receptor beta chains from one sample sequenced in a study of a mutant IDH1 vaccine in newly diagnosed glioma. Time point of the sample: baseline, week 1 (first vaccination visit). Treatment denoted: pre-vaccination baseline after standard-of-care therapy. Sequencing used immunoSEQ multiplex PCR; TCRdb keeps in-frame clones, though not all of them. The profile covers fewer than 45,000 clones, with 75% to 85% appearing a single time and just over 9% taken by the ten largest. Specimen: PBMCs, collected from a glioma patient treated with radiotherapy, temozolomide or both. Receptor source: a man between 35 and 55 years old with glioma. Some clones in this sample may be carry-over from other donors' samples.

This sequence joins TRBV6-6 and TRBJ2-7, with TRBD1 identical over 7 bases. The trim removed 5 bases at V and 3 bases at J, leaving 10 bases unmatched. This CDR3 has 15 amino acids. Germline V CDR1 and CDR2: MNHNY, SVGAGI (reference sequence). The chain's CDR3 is CASSAQDRSRYEQYF. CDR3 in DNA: TGTGCCAGCAGTGCCCAGGACAGGTCCCGCTACGAGCAGTACTTC.

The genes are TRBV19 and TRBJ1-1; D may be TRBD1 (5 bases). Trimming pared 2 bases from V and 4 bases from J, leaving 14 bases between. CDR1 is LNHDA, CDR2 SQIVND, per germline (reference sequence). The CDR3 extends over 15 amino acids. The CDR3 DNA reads TGTGCCAGTAGTATATGGAGGGGAGGCGTCACTGAAGCTTTCTTT. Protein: CASSIWRGGVTEAFF.

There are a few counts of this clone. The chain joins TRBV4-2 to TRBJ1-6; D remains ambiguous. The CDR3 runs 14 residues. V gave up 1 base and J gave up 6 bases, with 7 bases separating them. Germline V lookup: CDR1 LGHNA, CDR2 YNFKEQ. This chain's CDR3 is CASSQGQSNSPLHF. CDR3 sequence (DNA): TGTGCCAGCAGCCAAGGGCAGAGTAATTCACCCCTCCACTTT.

The CDR3 here is CASSLRILVRLGTKTEAFF. The CDR3, as DNA: TGCGCCAGCAGCTTAAGGATCCTCGTGAGGCTAGGAACGAAGACTGAAGCTTTCTTT. The chain couples TRBV5-1 to TRBJ1-1; D call uncertain. Trimming shortened V by 2 bases and J by 5 bases, and 28 bases separated the two germline ends. The CDR3 covers 19 residues. From germline, CDR1 is SGHRS and CDR2 YFSETQ.

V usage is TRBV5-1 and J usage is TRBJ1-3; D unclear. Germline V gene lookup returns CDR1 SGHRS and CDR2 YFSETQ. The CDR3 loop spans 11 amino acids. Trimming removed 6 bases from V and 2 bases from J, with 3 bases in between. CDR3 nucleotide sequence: TGCGCCAGCAAGGCTGGAAACACCATATATTTT. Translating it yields CASKAGNTIYF.

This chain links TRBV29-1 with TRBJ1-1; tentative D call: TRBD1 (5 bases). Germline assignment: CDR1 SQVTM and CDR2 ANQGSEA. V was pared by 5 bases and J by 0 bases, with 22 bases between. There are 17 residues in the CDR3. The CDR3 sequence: CSVLVAGKVGMNTEAFF. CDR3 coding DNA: TGCAGCGTTCTCGTTGCAGGGAAAGTAGGCATGAACACTGAAGCTTTCTTT.

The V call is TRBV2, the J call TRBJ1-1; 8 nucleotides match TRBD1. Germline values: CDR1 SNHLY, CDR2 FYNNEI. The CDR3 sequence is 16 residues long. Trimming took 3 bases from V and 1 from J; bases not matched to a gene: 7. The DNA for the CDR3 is TGTGCCAGCAGTGACGATCAGGGGGCCGGGAACACTGAAGCTTTCTTT. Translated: CASSDDQGAGNTEAFF.

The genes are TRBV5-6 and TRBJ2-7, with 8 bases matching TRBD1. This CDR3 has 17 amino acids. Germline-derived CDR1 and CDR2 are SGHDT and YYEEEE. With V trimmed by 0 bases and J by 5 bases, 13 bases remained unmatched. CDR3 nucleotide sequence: TGTGCCAGCAGCTTGGTTTTGACAGGGGATCGTGAGGACGAGCAGTACTTC. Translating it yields CASSLVLTGDREDEQYF.

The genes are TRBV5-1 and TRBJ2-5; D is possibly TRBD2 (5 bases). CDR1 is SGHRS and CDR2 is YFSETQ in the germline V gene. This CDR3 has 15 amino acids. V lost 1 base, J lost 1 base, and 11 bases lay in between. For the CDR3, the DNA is TGCGCCAGCAGCTTGTCTCCCAGCGGCCAAGAGACCCAGTACTTC. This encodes CASSLSPSGQETQYF.

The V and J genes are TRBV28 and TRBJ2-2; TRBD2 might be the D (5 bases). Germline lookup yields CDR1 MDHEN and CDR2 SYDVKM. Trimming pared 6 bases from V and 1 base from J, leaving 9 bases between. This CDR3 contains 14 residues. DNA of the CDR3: TGTGCCAGCAGCGGAGGCTTGAACACCGGGGAGCTGTTTTTT. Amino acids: CASSGGLNTGELFF.